This T cell receptor (beta chain) was sequenced in a study of shared clonotypes between healthy human individuals. Assay: immunoSEQ multiplex PCR; the TCRdb copy retains only in-frame clones and omits some. The sample comprises hundreds of thousands of clones, approximately 95% of which are singletons, and around 0.12% rests with the top ten. This clone has a single count. The naive CD8 fraction comprised CD45RO-negative cells positively selected for CCR7 and excluded terminally differentiated effector memory CD45RA+ cells. The germline V gene has CDR1 LNHDA and CDR2 SQIVND (reference sequence). The CDR3 totals 19 residues.

Sequencing was carried out using naive CD8+ T cells sorted from blood. The TCR was taken from a woman in her twenties or thirties in good health. The chain uses TRBV19 and TRBJ2-5, with 7 bases fitting TRBD1. TRBJ2-7 explains the end of the DNA better; the J call may be wrong. The CDR3 sequence is CASSIVFQRTGASSYEQYF. For the CDR3, the DNA is TGTGCCAGTAGTATAGTTTTCCAGAGAACAGGGGCGAGCTCCTACGAGCAGTACTTC.